This T cell receptor (beta chain) stems from a study of cytomegalovirus exposure and HLA in healthy donors. Regarding the study as a whole: Accurate prediction of HLA-A and HLA-B alleles (for most subjects) was reportedly achieved from TCR beta sequences.

Whereas donors were nominally healthy upon sampling, unrecorded immune exposures were probable. The CDR3 is 14 residues long. The germline V gene has CDR1 SEHNR and CDR2 FQNEAQ (reference sequence). About this clone itself: Its antigen is not identified. Sequence at one end of the junction differs from germline and may be a read error.

PCR used 60 Vbeta primers and 13 Jbeta primers. Only in-frame clones appear in the TCRdb table, and some are missing; sequencing was by immunoSEQ multiplex PCR. Of about 140,000 clones in the sample, nearly 90% were seen once. Sequenced: PBMCs. The TCR sequence derives from a woman aged 40 to 50 in good health and CMV-seronegative. This chain links TRBV7-9 with TRBJ2-5; D not resolved. The end of the DNA fits TRBJ2-7 better, so the J call may be wrong. The CDR3 protein is CSSSPMPRSYEQYF. The CDR3 nucleotides are TGTTCCAGCAGCCCAATGCCCCGCTCCTACGAGCAGTACTTC.